The 14 T cell receptor beta chains listed next were all sequenced from one sample in a study of blood T cell repertoires in COVID-19. Profiling relied on immunoSEQ multiplex PCR, and the TCRdb table lists in-frame clones only, not all of them. The sample lists approximately 70,000 clones; 65% to 85% were seen once. Source material: PBMCs or T cells enriched from blood (not recorded which). The receptors were sampled from a woman between 55 and 75 years old who had been exposed to COVID-19.

This chain uses TRBV30 with TRBJ2-1, with D possibly matching TRBD2 (5 bases). CDR1 and CDR2 from the germline V gene are GTSNPN and SVGIG (reference sequence). The CDR3 totals 13 residues. Trimming left V 4 bases short and J 3 bases short, with 10 bases between. This chain's CDR3 is CAWTIGIYNEQFF. DNA of the CDR3: TGTGCCTGGACGATCGGGATCTACAATGAGCAGTTCTTC.

CDR3 nucleotides: TGTGCCAGCAGCTCCACCCAGGGTTCACCCCTCCACTTT. Its protein product is CASSSTQGSPLHF. The gene calls are TRBV7-9 and TRBJ1-6, with D possibly being TRBD1 (5 bases). Germline V gene lookup returns CDR1 SEHNR and CDR2 FQNEAQ (reference sequence). With 4 bases removed from V and 9 bases from J, the gap between germline ends came to 10 bases. This CDR3 spans 13 amino acids.

V usage is TRBV7-8 and J usage is TRBJ1-3, with D unclear. The germline gives CDR1 SGHVS, CDR2 FQNEAQ. The V and J ends lost 1 base and 8 bases respectively, with 6 bases between them. CDR3 length equals 12 residues. The CDR3, as DNA: TGTGCCAGCAGCTTAGTCGGAGACACCATATATTTT. It encodes CASSLVGDTIYF.

The chain has TRBV5-8 and TRBJ2-7; no clear D. This CDR3 is 14 amino acids long. Germline-derived CDR1 and CDR2 are SGHTS and YDEGEE. V gave up 1 base and J gave up 4 bases, with 12 bases separating them. CDR3 in DNA: TGTGCCAGCAGCTTGAATGGCAGGTCGTACGAGCAGTACTTC. It codes for CASSLNGRSYEQYF.

This chain joins TRBV18 and TRBJ1-2; D is uncertain. From germline, CDR1 is KGHSH and CDR2 LQKENI. The CDR3 contains 15 residues. V was clipped by 2 bases and J by 3 bases, with 13 bases between them. CDR3 amino acids: CASSPVGSSDYGYTF. CDR3 DNA: TGTGCCAGCTCACCAGTTGGGAGTTCGGACTATGGCTACACCTTC.

Remarks on this clone: Other DNA sequences within the sample encode an identical CDR3. The chain combines TRBV6-5 with TRBJ2-1; 10 bases fit TRBD1. The germline CDR1 and CDR2 sequences are MNHEY and SVGAGI. This CDR3 has 14 residues. V lost 5 bases, J lost 4 bases, and 2 bases stayed unmatched. The CDR3 loop reads CASSRDRGYNEQFF. CDR3 nucleotides: TGTGCCAGCAGTCGGGACAGGGGTTACAATGAGCAGTTCTTC.

V usage is TRBV28 and J usage is TRBJ2-7, with D uncertain. Trimming cost V 6 bases and J 3 bases, with 12 bases left between them. The CDR3 is 13 amino acids. Germline CDR1 MDHEN, CDR2 SYDVKM. The CDR3 DNA reads as TGTGCCAGCAGGCCCCCTGTAGTCTACGAGCAGTACTTC. It translates to CASRPPVVYEQYF.

V is TRBV9 and J is TRBJ1-2, with D maybe TRBD1 (5 bases). This CDR3 has 15 residues. Germline loops: CDR1 SGDLS, CDR2 YYNGEE. The V gene lost 3 bases and the J gene lost 6 bases, with 18 bases spanning the gap. The CDR3 here is CASSARETATDGYTF. CDR3 nucleotides: TGTGCCAGCAGCGCCCGAGAGACAGCGACGGATGGCTACACCTTC. Together with reference TRBV9 and TRBJ1-2, the CDR3 gives the full variable domain: DSGVTQTPKHLITATGQRVTLRCSPRSGDLSVYWYQQSLDQGLQFLIQYYNGEERAKGNILERFSAQQFPDLHSELNLSSLELGDSALYFCASSARETATDGYTFGSGTRLTVV.

The J gene is TRBJ1-2, the V gene TRBV12-3 or TRBV12-4; 9 bases are shared with TRBD1. The V and J ends lost 6 bases and 7 bases, in that order; junction bases with no gene match: 6. The CDR3 consists of 13 residues. The CDR3 DNA reads as TGTGCCAGCAGCCGGGACAGGGTAACTGGCTACACCTTC. It codes for CASSRDRVTGYTF.

This chain joins TRBV19 and TRBJ2-2; D is perhaps TRBD1 (7 bases). The CDR3 covers 15 residues. The ends were cut back, 6 bases at V and 5 bases at J, with 16 bases in the middle. Germline assignment: CDR1 LNHDA and CDR2 SQIVND (reference sequence). DNA for the CDR3: TGTGCCAGTAGCCGGACAGGCGGGAAAACCGGGGAGCTGTTTTTT. This encodes CASSRTGGKTGELFF.

This clone was counted only a few times. The chain employs TRBV5-4 and TRBJ2-2, with TRBD2 matching 13 bases. V gave up 4 bases and J gave up 1 base; unmatched junction bases: 7. This CDR3 comprises 18 residues. Germline CDR1 and CDR2: SGHNT and YYREEE (reference sequence). The CDR3 DNA sequence: TGTGCCAGCAGCAACGGACTAGCGGGAGTGCAGAACACCGGGGAGCTGTTTTTT. It translates to CASSNGLAGVQNTGELFF.

The CDR3 is CASSAQDNTEAFF. CDR3 coding DNA: TGTGCCAGCAGCGCCCAGGATAACACTGAAGCTTTCTTT. The chain joins TRBV5-4 to TRBJ1-1; D is uncertain. With 4 bases removed from V and 2 bases from J, the gap between germline ends came to 9 bases. CDR3 length: 13 residues. Germline assignment: CDR1 SGHNT and CDR2 YYREEE (reference sequence).

V usage is TRBV20-1 and J usage is TRBJ1-2; no reliable D call. CDR1 DFQATT and CDR2 SNEGSKA come from the germline V gene (reference sequence). V lost 3 bases to trimming and J lost 0 bases, with 8 bases between them. The CDR3 contains 13 residues. This CDR3 is CSASKSSNYGYTF. The CDR3 coding sequence is TGCAGTGCTAGTAAATCCTCTAACTATGGCTACACCTTC.

The chain is built from TRBV4-3 and TRBJ2-7, with D tentatively TRBD1 (5 bases). V lost 0 bases and J 3 bases, leaving 12 bases between the germline ends. Germline CDR1 LGHNA, CDR2 YSLEER. The CDR3 covers 15 residues. The DNA for the CDR3 is TGCGCCAGCAGCCAAGAACAGGCGAAGAGCTACGAGCAGTACTTC. As protein: CASSQEQAKSYEQYF.